The subject of this entry is one TCR beta chain. Its antigen is still unknown. The record originates from a study of chemoradiotherapy in HPV16-positive cancers. Study-level results: Only two HPV16-positive patients supplied the functional HPV-specificity definition.

Only in-frame clones appear in the TCRdb table, and some are missing; sequencing was by immunoSEQ multiplex PCR. In the table there are fewer than 25,000 clones, about two thirds of which are singletons. V gave up 0 bases and J gave up 4 bases, with 12 bases separating them. Germline values: CDR1 MNHNS, CDR2 SASEGT. The CDR3 has 15 residues. Collection took place from a patient who underwent chemoradiotherapy. V usage is TRBV6-1 and J usage is TRBJ1-2; D possibly corresponds to TRBD1 (5 bases). The source of this sequence is a human donor with HPV-associated anogenital cancer. The CDR3 reads CASSEAMDTAYGYTF. CDR3 coding DNA: TGTGCCAGCAGTGAAGCGATGGACACCGCCTATGGCTACACCTTC.